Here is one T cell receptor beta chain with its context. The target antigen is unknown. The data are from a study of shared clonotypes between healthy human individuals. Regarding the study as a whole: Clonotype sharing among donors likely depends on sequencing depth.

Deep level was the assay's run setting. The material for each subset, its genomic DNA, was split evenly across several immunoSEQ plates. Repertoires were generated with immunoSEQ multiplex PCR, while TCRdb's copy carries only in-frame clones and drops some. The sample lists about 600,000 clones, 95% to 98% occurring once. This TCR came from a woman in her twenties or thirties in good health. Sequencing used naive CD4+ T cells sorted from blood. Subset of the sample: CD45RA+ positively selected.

The CDR3 is CASSLESGLVQETQYF. As DNA, the CDR3 is TGTGCCAGCAGCTTAGAGTCGGGACTAGTCCAAGAGACCCAGTACTTC. The V and J genes are TRBV7-7 and TRBJ2-5, with TRBD2 identical over 8 bases. Germline V lookup: CDR1 SSHAT, CDR2 FNYEAQ (reference sequence). The V segment lost 1 base and the J segment 1 base; nucleotides outside the gene matches: 5. This CDR3 contains 16 residues.